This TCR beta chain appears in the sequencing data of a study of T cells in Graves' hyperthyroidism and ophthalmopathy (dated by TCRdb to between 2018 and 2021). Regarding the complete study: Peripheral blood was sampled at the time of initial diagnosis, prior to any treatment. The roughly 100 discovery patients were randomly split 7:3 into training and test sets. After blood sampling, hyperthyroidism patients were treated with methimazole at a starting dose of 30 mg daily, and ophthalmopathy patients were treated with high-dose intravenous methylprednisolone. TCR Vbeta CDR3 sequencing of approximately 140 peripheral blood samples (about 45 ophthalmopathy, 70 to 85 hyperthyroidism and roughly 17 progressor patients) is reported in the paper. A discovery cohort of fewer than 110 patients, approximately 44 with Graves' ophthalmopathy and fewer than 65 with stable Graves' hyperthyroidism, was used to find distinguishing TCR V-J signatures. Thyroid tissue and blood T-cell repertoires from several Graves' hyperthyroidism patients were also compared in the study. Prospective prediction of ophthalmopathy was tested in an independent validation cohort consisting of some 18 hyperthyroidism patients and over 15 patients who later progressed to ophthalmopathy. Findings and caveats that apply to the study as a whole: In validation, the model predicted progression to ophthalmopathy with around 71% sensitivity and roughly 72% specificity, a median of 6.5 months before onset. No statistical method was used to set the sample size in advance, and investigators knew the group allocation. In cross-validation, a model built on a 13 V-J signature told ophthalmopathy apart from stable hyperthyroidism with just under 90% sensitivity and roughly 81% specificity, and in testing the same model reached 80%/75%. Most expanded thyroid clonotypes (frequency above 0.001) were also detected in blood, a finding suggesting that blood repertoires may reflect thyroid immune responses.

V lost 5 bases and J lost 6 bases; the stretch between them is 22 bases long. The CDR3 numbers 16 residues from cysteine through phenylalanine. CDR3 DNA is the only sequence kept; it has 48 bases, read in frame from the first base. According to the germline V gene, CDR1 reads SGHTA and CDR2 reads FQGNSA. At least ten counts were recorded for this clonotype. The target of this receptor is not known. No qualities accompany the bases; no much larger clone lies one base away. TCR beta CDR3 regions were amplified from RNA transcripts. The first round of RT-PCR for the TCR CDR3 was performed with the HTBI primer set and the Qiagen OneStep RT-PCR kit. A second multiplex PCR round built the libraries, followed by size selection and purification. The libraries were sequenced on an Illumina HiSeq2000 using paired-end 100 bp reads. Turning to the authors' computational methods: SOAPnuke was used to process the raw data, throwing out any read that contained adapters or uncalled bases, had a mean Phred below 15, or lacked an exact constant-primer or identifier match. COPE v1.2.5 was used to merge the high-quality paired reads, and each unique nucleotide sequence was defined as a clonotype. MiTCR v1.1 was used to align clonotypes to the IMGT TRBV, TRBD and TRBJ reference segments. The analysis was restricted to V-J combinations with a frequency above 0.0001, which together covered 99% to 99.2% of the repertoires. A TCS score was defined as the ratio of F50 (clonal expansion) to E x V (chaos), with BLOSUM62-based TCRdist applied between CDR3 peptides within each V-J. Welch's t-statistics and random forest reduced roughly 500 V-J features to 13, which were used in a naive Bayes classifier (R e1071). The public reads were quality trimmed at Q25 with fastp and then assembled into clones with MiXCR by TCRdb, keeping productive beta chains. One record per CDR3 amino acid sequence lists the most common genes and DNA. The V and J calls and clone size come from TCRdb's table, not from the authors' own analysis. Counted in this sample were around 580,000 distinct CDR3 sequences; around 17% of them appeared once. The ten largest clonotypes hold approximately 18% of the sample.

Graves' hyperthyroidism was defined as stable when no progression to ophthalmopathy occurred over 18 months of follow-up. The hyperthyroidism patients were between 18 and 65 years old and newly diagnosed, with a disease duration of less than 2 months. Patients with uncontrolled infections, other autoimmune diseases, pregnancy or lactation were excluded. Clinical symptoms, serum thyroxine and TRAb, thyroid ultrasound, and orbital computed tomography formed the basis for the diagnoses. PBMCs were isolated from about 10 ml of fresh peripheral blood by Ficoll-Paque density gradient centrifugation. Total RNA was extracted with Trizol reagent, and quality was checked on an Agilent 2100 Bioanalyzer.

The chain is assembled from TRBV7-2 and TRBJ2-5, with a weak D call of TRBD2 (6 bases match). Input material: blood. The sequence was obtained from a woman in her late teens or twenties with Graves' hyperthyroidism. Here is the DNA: TGTGCCAGCAGCACCCGACCTACCGGGACTTATCAGACCCAGTACTTC. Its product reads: CASSTRPTGTYQTQYF.